This record looks at one T cell receptor (beta chain) sequence and its context. Trimming removed 4 bases from V and 5 bases from J; junction bases left unmatched: 7. Germline CDR1 is KGHDR and CDR2 is SFDVKD. CDR3 length: 16 residues. Authors' processing steps: Amplified reference gene primers provided the basis for estimating nucleated cell counts. Profiled with immunoSEQ multiplex PCR; TCRdb holds only in-frame clones, not every one. V and J calls and clone size are as listed in that table; D and trimming were resolved from the DNA. The sample lists about 73,000 clones, around 77% occurring once. The data were taken from a study of blood T cell repertoires in COVID-19. Background on the study: Sites across the United States, Italy and Spain contributed samples from acute and convalescent COVID-19. Sources were T cells, B-cell-depleted T cells, or PBMCs; the material itself was cDNA or gDNA.

The Seattle patients joined while their infection was active and were tracked longitudinally afterward. This receptor was taken from a man aged 65 to 85 with COVID-19, enrolled during active disease. The chain joins TRBV24-1 to TRBJ1-5; 10 bases agree with TRBD1. The sequencing input was peripheral blood. This CDR3 is CATSDAGQGDYQPQHF. CDR3 sequence (DNA): TGTGCCACCAGTGACGCCGGACAGGGGGATTATCAGCCCCAGCATTTT.